These 26 T cell receptor beta chains came from one sample sequenced in a study of cytomegalovirus exposure and HLA in healthy donors. The PCR employed 60 Vbeta primers together with 13 Jbeta primers. Sequencing was performed with immunoSEQ multiplex PCR; in TCRdb, only in-frame clones are kept and a portion is missing. There are 160,000 or so clones in the sample; 80% occur only once, and over 1% lies in the top ten. The sample was PBMCs. The receptors stem from a woman in her fifties or sixties in good health and CMV-seronegative.

The rearrangement uses TRBV5-1 and TRBJ2-1, with 8 bases lining up with TRBD1. V lost 4 bases to trimming and J lost 14 bases; unmatched junction nucleotides: 14. Germline lookup yields CDR1 SGHRS and CDR2 YFSETQ. The CDR3 is made up of 14 amino acids. In nucleotides, the CDR3 is TGCGCCAGCAGCATCGGGACAGGCGGTTCGAATGAGTTCTTC. Encoded protein: CASSIGTGGSNEFF.

The chain couples TRBV7-8 to TRBJ1-4, with 7 bases matching TRBD1. The length of the CDR3 is 17 residues. V shed 4 bases and J 0 bases; nucleotides not matched to a gene: 8. Germline loops: CDR1 SGHVS, CDR2 FQNEAQ. The CDR3 protein is CASSSRDRSATNEKLFF. CDR3 nucleotide sequence: TGTGCCAGCAGCTCAAGGGACAGATCTGCAACTAATGAAAAACTGTTTTTT.

The chain uses TRBV7-9 and TRBJ2-1, with 9 nucleotides matching TRBD1. After removal of 5 bases from V and 6 bases from J, the junction contained 11 bases not matched to a gene. This CDR3 comprises 16 residues. The germline gives CDR1 SEHNR, CDR2 FQNEAQ (reference sequence). The CDR3 protein is CASSPLSGQGGNEQFF. CDR3 DNA sequence: TGTGCCAGCAGCCCGTTATCGGGACAGGGCGGCAATGAGCAGTTCTTC.

CDR3 amino acids: CASSDSGTSGNSEQFF. DNA of the CDR3: TGTGCCAGCAGTGACTCGGGGACTAGCGGGAATAGTGAGCAGTTCTTC. The V gene is TRBV6-4, the J gene TRBJ2-1; 13 nucleotides line up with TRBD2. The CDR3 totals 16 residues. V was clipped by 0 bases and J by 9 bases; unmatched bases: 5. Per the germline V gene, CDR1 is MRHNA and CDR2 is SNTAGT.

The chain recombines TRBV7-2 with TRBJ2-7; D remains ambiguous. V shed 3 bases and J shed 3 bases, with 6 bases lying between them. The germline CDR1 and CDR2 sequences are SGHTA and FQGNSA. The CDR3 runs to 12 residues. DNA for the CDR3: TGTGCCAGCAGCTTTTCTCGCTACGAGCAGTACTTC. As protein: CASSFSRYEQYF.

The chain is built from TRBV5-6 and TRBJ2-7; 8 bases are a match to TRBD1. Germline V lookup: CDR1 SGHDT, CDR2 YYEEEE. The CDR3 is made up of 17 amino acids. The trim removed 2 bases at V and 1 base at J, leaving 11 bases unmatched. The CDR3 reads CASSFFKWDRSSYEQYF. The CDR3 nucleotides read TGTGCCAGCAGCTTTTTTAAGTGGGACAGGTCGTCCTACGAGCAGTACTTC.

The chain recombines TRBV19 with TRBJ2-7; perhaps TRBD2 as D (6 bases). V was pared by 7 bases and J by 3 bases, with 16 bases between. Germline V lookup: CDR1 LNHDA, CDR2 SQIVND (reference sequence). The CDR3 extends over 14 amino acids. CDR3 amino acids: CASTGTRGSYEQYF. Here the CDR3 DNA reads TGTGCCAGTACTGGGACTCGGGGAAGCTACGAGCAGTACTTC.

This chain connects TRBV9 to TRBJ2-5; 10 nucleotides align to TRBD1. The CDR3 sequence is 17 residues long. The V gene's germline CDR1 is SGDLS and CDR2 YYNGEE. The V gene end was trimmed by 1 base and the J gene end by 2 bases; junction bases not matched to a gene: 8. The CDR3 loop is CASSVTGTGESQETQYF. CDR3 nucleotides: TGTGCCAGCAGCGTAACCGGGACAGGGGAATCTCAAGAGACCCAGTACTTC. Full variable domain (outside the CDR3, taken from reference TRBV9 and TRBJ2-5): DSGVTQTPKHLITATGQRVTLRCSPRSGDLSVYWYQQSLDQGLQFLIQYYNGEERAKGNILERFSAQQFPDLHSELNLSSLELGDSALYFCASSVTGTGESQETQYFGPGTRLLVL.

This clone has just a few counts. This chain connects TRBV15 to TRBJ2-1, with TRBD2 identical over 8 bases. The CDR3 is 17 residues long. V was pared by 0 bases and J by 0 bases, with 4 bases of the junction left unmatched. Germline CDR1 is LNHNV and CDR2 is YYDKDF (reference sequence). The CDR3 loop is CATSRERSGSSYNEQFF. The CDR3 nucleotides are TGTGCCACCAGCAGAGAGCGAAGCGGGAGCTCCTACAATGAGCAGTTCTTC.

CDR3 in amino acids: CASSPRRGSSYEQYF. The CDR3 coding sequence is TGTGCCAGCTCACCACGGCGGGGGTCCTCCTACGAGCAGTACTTC. This sequence joins TRBV18 and TRBJ2-7; 7 bases align to TRBD2. CDR1 KGHSH and CDR2 LQKENI come from the germline V gene. After removal of 1 base from V and 0 bases from J, the junction contained 3 bases not matched to a gene. The CDR3 has 15 amino acids.

The chain joins TRBV6-5 to TRBJ2-3; 10 nucleotides match TRBD1. Germline CDR1 reads MNHEY; CDR2 reads SVGAGI. This CDR3 has 14 residues. After removal of 7 bases from V and 3 bases from J, the junction contained 4 bases not matched to a gene. The CDR3 DNA reads TGTGCCAGCAACCGGGACAGGGGTACAGATACGCAGTATTTT. Protein product: CASNRDRGTDTQYF.

This clone was recorded only once. J is TRBJ2-1 and V is TRBV7-9; no clear D. The germline V gene encodes CDR1 SEHNR and CDR2 FQNEAQ (reference sequence). The V end lost 0 bases, the J end lost 0 bases, and 6 bases lay between the germline ends. The CDR3 runs to 15 residues. In DNA form, the CDR3 reads TGTGCCAGCAGCTTAGCAGAGAGCTCCTACAATGAGCAGTTCTTC. Its translation: CASSLAESSYNEQFF.

This sequence joins TRBV28 and TRBJ2-1, with 9 nucleotides matching TRBD2. With 6 bases clipped from V and 4 bases from J, the junction kept 7 bases outside the gene matches. The CDR3 runs 15 residues. Germline V gene data show CDR1 as MDHEN and CDR2 as SYDVKM. CDR3: CASRLTSGPYNEQFF. The CDR3 DNA reads TGTGCCAGCAGGCTCACTAGCGGGCCGTACAATGAGCAGTTCTTC.

The J gene is TRBJ2-7, the V gene TRBV7-9; 8 bases map to TRBD1. With V trimmed by 3 bases and J by 2 bases, 9 bases remained unmatched. CDR3 length: 16 amino acids. Germline V gene data show CDR1 as SEHNR and CDR2 as FQNEAQ (reference sequence). Here the CDR3 reads CASSFRDRGRPYEQYF. CDR3 nucleotides: TGTGCCAGCAGCTTCCGAGACAGGGGTCGACCCTACGAGCAGTACTTC.

The CDR3 DNA is TGCGCCAGCAGTGAGGGGTTAGCGGGGGGCACAGATACGCAGTATTTT. Its protein product is CASSEGLAGGTDTQYF. This sequence joins TRBV10-1 and TRBJ2-3; 9 positions match TRBD2. The V gene's germline CDR1 is WNHNN and CDR2 SYGVQD (reference sequence). The CDR3 has 16 amino acids. Germline trimming cut 2 bases from V and 1 base from J; bases unmatched to any gene: 4.

The chain employs TRBV5-4 and TRBJ2-2; the D gene is possibly TRBD2 (6 bases). Between the trimmed V and J ends, which lost 1 base and 5 bases, there was a span of 12 bases. This CDR3 has 15 amino acids. Germline V lookup: CDR1 SGHNT, CDR2 YYREEE (reference sequence). The CDR3 protein is CASSLYGGSTGELFF. CDR3 nucleotide sequence: TGTGCCAGCAGCTTGTACGGGGGTAGTACCGGGGAGCTGTTTTTT.

The rearrangement uses TRBV4-3 and TRBJ2-7; 7 bases agree with TRBD1. The germline CDR1 and CDR2 sequences are LGHNA and YSLEER. Unmatched junction bases numbered 5, after V lost 0 bases and J lost 0 bases. This CDR3 has 16 residues. CDR3 residues: CASSQDNTGASYEQYF. Written as DNA, the CDR3 is TGCGCCAGCAGCCAAGATAACACAGGGGCCTCCTACGAGCAGTACTTC.

This clone was seen only once. The V and J genes are TRBV14 and TRBJ2-3; D possibly corresponds to TRBD2 (7 bases). Trimming took off 0 bases at V and 7 bases at J, with 17 bases between the two ends. In germline, CDR1 is SGHDN, CDR2 FVKESK. The CDR3 sequence is 16 residues long. The CDR3 nucleotides are TGTGCCAGCAGCCAAGATGAGAGGGGGGGCCTGAATACGCAGTATTTT. This gives the protein CASSQDERGGLNTQYF.

The J gene is TRBJ1-5, the V gene TRBV7-9; D is uncertain. Germline V gene sequence: CDR1 SEHNR, CDR2 FQNEAQ (reference sequence). The CDR3 length is 14 residues. The V and J ends lost 2 bases and 6 bases respectively, with 11 bases between them. The CDR3 DNA sequence: TGTGCCAGCAGCTTACCGGGGAGGTCTCAGCCCCAGCATTTT. It specifies CASSLPGRSQPQHF. Using reference TRBV7-9 and TRBJ1-5 for the parts outside the CDR3, the full variable domain is DTGVSQNPRHKITKRGQNVTFRCDPISEHNRLYWYRQTLGQGPEFLTYFQNEAQLEKSRLLSDRFSAERPKGSFSTLEIQRTEQGDSAMYLCASSLPGRSQPQHFGDGTRLSIL.

The CDR3 spells CASSSLARVADTQYF. CDR3 sequence (DNA): TGTGCCAGCAGCTCTCTGGCCAGGGTGGCAGATACGCAGTATTTT. The chain couples TRBV21-1 to TRBJ2-3; TRBD1, the table's D call, was not compared with the DNA. TRBV21-1 is reported as a pseudogene. This CDR3 is built from 15 residues.

The V and J genes are TRBV5-1 and TRBJ2-7; D ambiguous. There are 13 residues in the CDR3. Germline assignment: CDR1 SGHRS and CDR2 YFSETQ. V lost 3 bases and J 3 bases, leaving 10 bases between the germline ends. The CDR3 DNA is TGCGCCAGCAGCTGGCTTATGATCTACGAGCAGTACTTC. Translation gives CASSWLMIYEQYF.

The chain combines TRBV19 with TRBJ2-5; the D gene is possibly TRBD2 (5 bases). Germline V gene sequence: CDR1 LNHDA, CDR2 SQIVND (reference sequence). CDR3 length: 15 residues. Trimming took off 3 bases at V and 5 bases at J, with 16 bases between the two ends. In DNA form, the CDR3 reads TGTGCCAGTAGTATCAGTGCGAGGGCGTGGGAGACCCAGTACTTC. It encodes CASSISARAWETQYF. The full variable domain, completed using reference TRBV19 and TRBJ2-5, is DGGITQSPKYLFRKEGQNVTLSCEQNLNHDAMYWYRQDPGQGLRLIYYSQIVNDFQKGDIAEGYSVSREKKESFPLTVTSAQKNPTAFYLCASSISARAWETQYFGPGTRLLVL.

V usage is TRBV19 and J usage is TRBJ2-7, with 9 bases aligning to TRBD1. Germline CDR1 and CDR2: LNHDA and SQIVND (reference sequence). J was trimmed by 3 bases and V by 5 bases; bases with no gene match: 8. This CDR3 comprises 15 residues. The CDR3 sequence: CASSLHGTGIYEQYF. The CDR3 DNA reads as TGTGCCAGTAGTCTCCACGGGACAGGGATCTACGAGCAGTACTTC.

A few counts support this clone. The chain uses TRBV28 and TRBJ1-5; 7 nucleotides agree with TRBD1. The CDR3 consists of 17 residues. Germline values: CDR1 MDHEN, CDR2 SYDVKM. With 3 bases clipped from V and 0 bases from J, the junction kept 8 bases outside the gene matches. The DNA of the CDR3 is TGTGCCAGCAGTTTGGTCGGACAGGCCTATAGCAATCAGCCCCAGCATTTT. Translated, it gives CASSLVGQAYSNQPQHF.

This chain joins TRBV10-3 and TRBJ1-4, with TRBD1 matching over 7 bases. The ends lost 3 bases at V and 4 bases at J; junction bases unmatched: 5. This CDR3 has 15 residues. The germline CDR1 and CDR2 sequences are ENHRY and SYGVKD. CDR3: CAISDSGQFNEKLFF. CDR3 DNA: TGTGCCATCAGTGACTCGGGACAGTTTAATGAAAAACTGTTTTTT.

The CDR3 DNA sequence: TGTGCCAGCAGTTACTCGACCACAGGGAAGGCTGAAGCTTTCTTT. Its protein is CASSYSTTGKAEAFF. The V call is TRBV6-5, the J call TRBJ1-1; weak D call: TRBD1 (6 bases). The CDR3 sequence is 15 residues long. Germline loops: CDR1 MNHEY, CDR2 SVGAGI. V was trimmed by 0 bases and J by 6 bases, leaving 14 bases between them.